These 26 T cell receptor beta chains share one sample of origin, sequenced in a study of blood T cell repertoires in COVID-19. The data were produced by immunoSEQ multiplex PCR, yet TCRdb's version contains in-frame clones alone and is incomplete. The table shows roughly 260,000 clones, with less than 85% occurring only once. Specimen: peripheral blood. All receptors derive from a woman aged 80 or older with active or convalescent COVID-19.

In DNA form, the CDR3 reads TGTGCCAGCCGCCAGGGTTCAACTGAAGCTTTCTTT. Encoded protein: CASRQGSTEAFF. The chain links TRBV2 to TRBJ1-1; D perhaps matches TRBD1 (5 bases). V lost 8 bases, J lost 5 bases, and 12 bases lay in between. Germline loops: CDR1 SNHLY, CDR2 FYNNEI. The CDR3 consists of 12 residues.

The genes are TRBV5-6 and TRBJ2-3, with 10 bases fitting TRBD1. With V trimmed by 4 bases and J by 4 bases, 3 bases remained unmatched. This CDR3 contains 14 residues. CDR1 is SGHDT and CDR2 is YYEEEE in the germline V gene. The CDR3 DNA follows: TGTGCCAGCAGCCTAGGACAGGGGGCAGATACGCAGTATTTT. Residues: CASSLGQGADTQYF.

This rearrangement joins TRBV6-2 or TRBV6-3 to TRBJ2-5; TRBD2 agrees at 16 bases. The germline CDR1 and CDR2 sequences are MNHEY and SVGEGT. The CDR3 has 19 residues. With V trimmed by 2 bases and J by 5 bases, 11 bases remained unmatched. CDR3 sequence reads: CASSYPGTSGRAVGETQYF. CDR3 bases: TGTGCCAGCAGTTACCCGGGGACTAGCGGGAGGGCCGTAGGGGAGACCCAGTACTTC.

This chain links TRBV25-1 with TRBJ1-6; D is perhaps TRBD1 (5 bases). This CDR3 has 16 amino acids. Trimming pared 0 bases from V and 12 bases from J, leaving 18 bases between. In germline, CDR1 is MGHDK, CDR2 SYGVNS. The CDR3 sequence: CASSEYAFQGLVPLHF. CDR3 nucleotides: TGTGCCAGCAGTGAATATGCCTTCCAGGGTCTTGTACCCCTCCACTTT.

This clone was seen a single time. The chain recombines TRBV7-2 with TRBJ2-1, with TRBD2 matching over 11 bases. The CDR3 totals 15 residues. Germline V gene data show CDR1 as SGHTA and CDR2 as FQGNSA. The ends lost 5 bases at V and 4 bases at J; junction bases unmatched: 4. CDR3 nucleotide sequence: TGTGCCAGCAGCCAGCTAGCGGGAGGTTACAATGAGCAGTTCTTC. Residues: CASSQLAGGYNEQFF.

Regarding this clone: Other DNA sequences in this specimen translate into the identical CDR3. The chain joins TRBV28 to TRBJ2-3, with 13 positions matching TRBD2. V was clipped by 4 bases and J by 2 bases; unmatched bases: 6. Looked up from germline, CDR1 is MDHEN and CDR2 is SYDVKM. The CDR3 is 17 residues long. The CDR3, as DNA: TGTGCCAGCAGTTCCCCGGGACTAGCGGGACACACAGATACGCAGTATTTT. It specifies CASSSPGLAGHTDTQYF. The full variable domain, rest sourced from reference TRBV28 and TRBJ2-3, is DVKVTQSSRYLVKRTGEKVFLECVQDMDHENMFWYRQDPGLGLRLIYFSYDVKMKEKGDIPEGYSVSREKKERFSLILESASTNQTSMYLCASSSPGLAGHTDTQYFGPGTRLTVL.

The chain has TRBV7-9 and TRBJ2-1; TRBD1 matches at 9 bases. With 0 bases clipped from V and 7 bases from J, the junction kept 16 bases outside the gene matches. In germline, CDR1 is SEHNR, CDR2 FQNEAQ (reference sequence). This CDR3 has 19 amino acids. The CDR3 bases are TGTGCCAGCAGCTTAGCGCCCATAGCGTACAGGGGGCGCAGAAATGAGCAGTTCTTC. Translated, it gives CASSLAPIAYRGRRNEQFF.

This clone has just one count. J is TRBJ2-2 and V is TRBV19, with TRBD2 identical over 12 bases. Germline trimming cut 7 bases from V and 7 bases from J; bases unmatched to any gene: 7. Germline V gives CDR1 LNHDA, CDR2 SQIVND (reference sequence). The CDR3 has 15 residues. The chain's CDR3 is CASNPSGGAIGELFF. The CDR3 coding sequence is TGTGCCAGTAATCCTAGCGGGGGGGCTATCGGGGAGCTGTTTTTT.

This clone occurred a few times. This chain uses TRBV7-9 with TRBJ1-6, with D tentatively TRBD1 (6 bases). V was trimmed by 1 base and J by 10 bases, leaving 11 bases between them. The CDR3 totals 14 residues. Germline loops: CDR1 SEHNR, CDR2 FQNEAQ (reference sequence). The CDR3 loop is CASSLEQGTSPLHF. The CDR3 nucleotides read TGTGCCAGCAGCTTAGAGCAGGGGACATCACCCCTCCACTTT.

This clone was detected once. V and J are TRBV7-6 and TRBJ1-1; 7 nucleotides line up with TRBD1. The CDR3 runs to 15 residues. The V and J ends lost 2 bases and 4 bases, in that order; junction bases with no gene match: 7. CDR1 is SGHVS and CDR2 is FNYEAQ in the germline V gene. The CDR3 loop reads CASSLLTGSRTEAFF. For the CDR3, the DNA is TGTGCCAGCAGCTTATTGACAGGGTCACGCACTGAAGCTTTCTTT.

This chain uses TRBV5-1 with TRBJ2-2, with D possibly being TRBD1 (6 bases). Germline assignment: CDR1 SGHRS and CDR2 YFSETQ. The CDR3 has 16 amino acids. Trimming cost V 7 bases and J 2 bases, with 18 bases left between them. The CDR3 loop is CASALEWGHNTGELFF. CDR3 bases: TGCGCCAGCGCTTTGGAGTGGGGACACAACACCGGGGAGCTGTTTTTT. Full variable domain (remainder filled in from reference TRBV5-1 and TRBJ2-2): KAGVTQTPRYLIKTRGQQVTLSCSPISGHRSVSWYQQTPGQGLQFLFEYFSETQRNKGNFPGRFSGRQFSNSRSEMNVSTLELGDSALYLCASALEWGHNTGELFFGEGSRLTVL.

The CDR3: CASSHSGLAGEETQYF. The DNA for the CDR3 is TGCGCCAGCAGCCACTCAGGACTAGCGGGGGAAGAGACCCAGTACTTC. V and J are TRBV4-1 and TRBJ2-5, with 13 bases lining up with TRBD2. CDR3 size: 16 residues. The V and J ends lost 3 bases and 3 bases, in that order; junction bases with no gene match: 4. Per germline, CDR1 MGHRA and CDR2 YSYEKL.

This chain links TRBV25-1 with TRBJ2-2; 8 nucleotides agree with TRBD1. Germline V gene sequence: CDR1 MGHDK, CDR2 SYGVNS. CDR3 size: 15 residues. Trimming cost V 5 bases and J 5 bases; bases outside gene matches: 7. The CDR3 nucleotides read TGTGCCAGCAGTCGTATGGACAGGGCGACCGGGGAGCTGTTTTTT. Amino acids: CASSRMDRATGELFF.

The CDR3 spells CASSQRQGGETQYF. DNA for the CDR3: TGTGCCAGCAGCCAACGACAGGGTGGAGAGACCCAGTACTTC. This chain uses TRBV7-8 with TRBJ2-5, with 7 bases fitting TRBD1. Per germline, CDR1 SGHVS and CDR2 FQNEAQ. J was trimmed by 4 bases and V by 5 bases; bases with no gene match: 7. There are 14 residues in the CDR3.

The gene calls are TRBV7-9 and TRBJ1-1, with D unclear. Trimming removed 1 base at V and 1 base at J, with 4 bases between. The CDR3 covers 13 residues. Per germline, CDR1 SEHNR and CDR2 FQNEAQ (reference sequence). The CDR3 reads CASSLGQNTEAFF. The CDR3 DNA reads TGTGCCAGCAGCTTAGGACAGAACACTGAAGCTTTCTTT.

The rearrangement uses TRBV6-5 and TRBJ1-2, with TRBD1 as a possible D gene (5 bases). CDR3 length: 15 residues. Trimming pared 4 bases from V and 0 bases from J, leaving 12 bases between. CDR1 and CDR2 from the germline V gene are MNHEY and SVGAGI. DNA for the CDR3: TGTGCCAGCAGTTCCGGGGGAGCTACTAACTATGGCTACACCTTC. Amino acids: CASSSGGATNYGYTF.

This clone was seen a handful of times. The rearrangement links TRBV5-1 to TRBJ2-7; 7 bases are shared with TRBD1. The V gene's germline CDR1 is SGHRS and CDR2 YFSETQ. The CDR3 sequence is 16 residues long. V dropped 2 bases and J dropped 2; count of bases not matched to a gene: 10. This CDR3 is CASSFTIGTDTYEQYF. The DNA for the CDR3 is TGCGCCAGCAGCTTCACGATCGGGACAGATACCTACGAGCAGTACTTC.

This clone was observed a single time. The chain employs TRBV5-4 and TRBJ1-2; D remains unclear. V was trimmed by 0 bases and J by 4 bases, leaving 13 bases between them. The CDR3 consists of 15 residues. Germline CDR1 reads SGHNT; CDR2 reads YYREEE (reference sequence). DNA of the CDR3: TGTGCCAGCAGCTTGGTGGCGGAGGCGGCCTATGGCTACACCTTC. Protein product: CASSLVAEAAYGYTF.

The J gene is TRBJ2-1, the V gene TRBV28; 10 bases are shared with TRBD2. Germline V lookup: CDR1 MDHEN, CDR2 SYDVKM. V lost 3 bases and J lost 7; bases outside the gene matches: 9. This CDR3 is built from 16 residues. CDR3 coding DNA: TGTGCCAGCAGTTTGTACCTAGCGGGAGCGCGGAATGAGCAGTTCTTC. It is translated as CASSLYLAGARNEQFF.

The chain employs TRBV5-1 and TRBJ2-1; 13 nucleotides match TRBD2. The ends lost 3 bases at V and 6 bases at J; junction bases unmatched: 9. Looked up from germline, CDR1 is SGHRS and CDR2 is YFSETQ. The CDR3 extends over 17 amino acids. The CDR3 nucleotides are TGCGCCAGCAGCTCGCGGACTAGCGGGAGTTACCCCAATGAGCAGTTCTTC. Encoded protein: CASSSRTSGSYPNEQFF.

This clone was detected a few times. V is TRBV3-1 (or the pseudogene TRBV3-2) and J is TRBJ1-2; maybe TRBD1 (6 bases). Germline assignment: CDR1 LGHDT and CDR2 YNNKEL (reference sequence). With 4 bases removed from V and 2 bases from J, the gap between germline ends came to 8 bases. This CDR3 is 13 amino acids long. The CDR3 is CASSRTENYGYTF. CDR3 sequence (DNA): TGTGCCAGCAGCCGGACAGAAAACTATGGCTACACCTTC.

This clone has only a few counts. The same CDR3 can be traced to other DNA sequences in this sample. This sequence joins TRBV7-2 and TRBJ1-3; D ambiguous. CDR3 length equals 13 residues. The germline V gene has CDR1 SGHTA and CDR2 FQGNSA. V was cut by 4 bases and J by 4 bases, with 8 bases left in between. CDR3 loop: CASSSRSGNTIYF. The CDR3 DNA sequence: TGTGCCAGCAGCTCCCGGTCGGGAAACACCATATATTTT.

This rearrangement joins TRBV6-5 to TRBJ2-5; 7 bases are shared with TRBD2. Looked up from germline, CDR1 is MNHEY and CDR2 is SVGAGI. CDR3 length: 13 residues. Germline trimming cut 5 bases from V and 3 bases from J; bases unmatched to any gene: 3. The DNA for the CDR3 is TGTGCCAGCAGTACGGGGGGAAAAGAGACCCAGTACTTC. Translating gives CASSTGGKETQYF.

V gene TRBV12-3 or TRBV12-4 combines with J gene TRBJ2-7; D is perhaps TRBD1 (5 bases). V lost 6 bases, J lost 5 bases, and 14 bases lay in between. The CDR3 runs to 13 residues. The CDR3 loop reads CASRRGHSDEQYF. The CDR3 coding sequence is TGTGCCAGCAGACGCGGACACTCGGACGAGCAGTACTTC.

V is TRBV6-1 and J is TRBJ1-6; D call uncertain. Germline values: CDR1 MNHNS, CDR2 SASEGT. The germline V and J ends were trimmed by 5 bases and 14 bases, with 22 bases remaining between them. This CDR3 has 15 residues. This CDR3 is CASSSSSGYQASLHF. CDR3 nucleotides: TGTGCCAGCAGTTCATCGTCGGGATACCAGGCATCCCTCCACTTT.

The J gene is TRBJ2-6, the V gene TRBV6-1; possible D gene TRBD2, 6 bases. Between the trimmed V and J ends, which lost 4 bases and 0 bases, there was a span of 13 bases. This CDR3 region has 17 residues. In germline, CDR1 is MNHNS, CDR2 SASEGT. CDR3 sequence (DNA): TGTGCCAGCAGTGGTGTTCGGGAGAACTCTGGGGCCAACGTCCTGACTTTC. This translates into CASSGVRENSGANVLTF.